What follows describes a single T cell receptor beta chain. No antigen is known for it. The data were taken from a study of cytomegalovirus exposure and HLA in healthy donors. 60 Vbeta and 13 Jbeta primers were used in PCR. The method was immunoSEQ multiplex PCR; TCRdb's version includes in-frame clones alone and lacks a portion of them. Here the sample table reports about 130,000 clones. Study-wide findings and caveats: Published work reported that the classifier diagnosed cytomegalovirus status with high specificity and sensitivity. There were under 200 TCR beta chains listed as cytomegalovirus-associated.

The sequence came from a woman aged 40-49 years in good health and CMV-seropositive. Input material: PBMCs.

The CDR3 DNA is TGTGCCAGCAGCCCCGACAGGCCCTCCGAGGGCGAGCAGTACTTC. It yields the protein CASSPDRPSEGEQYF. The chain joins TRBV21-1 to TRBJ2-7; the table's D call TRBD1 went unverified against the DNA. TRBV21-1 is listed as a pseudogene. The CDR3 has 15 residues.